This TCR beta chain came from a study of graft-versus-host responses after intestinal transplantation. Study-wide background: Each patient got anti-thymocyte globulin induction, then tacrolimus and steroids for three to four years.

Study conclusions and caveats: Levels of circulating GvH clones at their peak were associated with early post-transplant HvG declines. Allografts of patients with graft-donor T cell macrochimerism showed high graft-versus-host to host-versus-graft clone ratios.

A word on this clone: Its target is unknown.

Data came from immunoSEQ multiplex PCR; TCRdb stores just in-frame clones and leaves some out. Here the sample spans over 100,000 clones, approximately 90% being singletons. The CDR3 is 12 residues long. The V gene's germline CDR1 is SGHDN and CDR2 FVKESK. Trimming shortened V by 5 bases and J by 2 bases, and 6 bases separated the two germline ends. Specimen: unstimulated CD4+ T cells sorted from spleen or lymph node cells, collected before transplant. The sequence was collected from a human donor who was the organ donor for an intestinal transplant. This chain joins TRBV14 and TRBJ2-5; maybe TRBD2 (6 bases). The CDR3 sequence is CASSGTQETQYF. The CDR3 nucleotides read TGTGCCAGCAGCGGGACTCAAGAGACCCAGTACTTC. The complete variable domain, with remaining parts taken from reference TRBV14 and TRBJ2-5, reads EAGVTQFPSHSVIEKGQTVTLRCDPISGHDNLYWYRRVMGKEIKFLLHFVKESKQDESGMPNNRFLAERTGGTYSTLKVQPAELEDSGVYFCASSGTQETQYFGPGTRLLVL.